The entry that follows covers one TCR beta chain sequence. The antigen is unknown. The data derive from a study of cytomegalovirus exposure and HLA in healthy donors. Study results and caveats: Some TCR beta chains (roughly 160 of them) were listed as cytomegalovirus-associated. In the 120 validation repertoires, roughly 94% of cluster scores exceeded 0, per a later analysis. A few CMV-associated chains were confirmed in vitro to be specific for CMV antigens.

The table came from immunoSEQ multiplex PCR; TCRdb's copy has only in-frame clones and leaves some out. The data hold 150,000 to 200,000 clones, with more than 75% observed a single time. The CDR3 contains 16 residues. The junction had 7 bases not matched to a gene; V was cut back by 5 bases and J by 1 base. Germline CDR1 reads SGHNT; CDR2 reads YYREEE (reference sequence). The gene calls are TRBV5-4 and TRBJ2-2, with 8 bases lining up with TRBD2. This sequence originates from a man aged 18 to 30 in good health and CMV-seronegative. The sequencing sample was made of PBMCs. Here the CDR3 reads CASRKLAGQNTGELFF. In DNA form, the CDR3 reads TGTGCCAGCAGAAAGCTAGCGGGTCAGAACACCGGGGAGCTGTTTTTT.